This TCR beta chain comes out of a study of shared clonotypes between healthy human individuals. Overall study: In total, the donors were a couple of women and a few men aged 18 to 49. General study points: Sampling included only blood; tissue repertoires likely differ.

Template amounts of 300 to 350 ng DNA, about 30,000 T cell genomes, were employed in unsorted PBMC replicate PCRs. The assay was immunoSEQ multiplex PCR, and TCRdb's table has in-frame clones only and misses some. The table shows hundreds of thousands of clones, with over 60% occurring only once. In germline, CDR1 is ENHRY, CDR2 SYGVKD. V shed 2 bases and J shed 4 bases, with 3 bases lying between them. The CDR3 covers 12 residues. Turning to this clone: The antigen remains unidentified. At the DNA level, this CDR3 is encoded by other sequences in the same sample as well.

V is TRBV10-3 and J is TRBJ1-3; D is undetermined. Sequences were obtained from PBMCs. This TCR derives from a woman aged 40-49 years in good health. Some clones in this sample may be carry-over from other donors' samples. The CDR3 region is CAISEGGNTIYF. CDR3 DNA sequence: TGTGCCATCAGTGAGGGGGGAAACACCATATATTTT.